Each of the 22 T cell receptor beta chains below was sequenced from the same sample in a study of T cells in Graves' hyperthyroidism and ophthalmopathy. The CDR3 regions of TCR beta were amplified from RNA transcripts. First-round RT-PCR with HTBI primers amplified the TCR CDR3 region. TCRdb reprocessed the multiplex PCR reads via MiXCR and lists one record per CDR3 protein. Among hundreds of thousands of distinct CDR3 sequences listed, about 15% were seen once. Input material: blood. The source of these receptors is a woman under 30 with Graves' hyperthyroidism.

This clonotype was observed at least ten times. The rearrangement links TRBV11-1 to TRBJ2-3; D not certain. This CDR3 region has 21 residues. The ends were cut back, 1 base at V and 3 bases at J, with 29 bases in the middle. The germline CDR1 and CDR2 sequences are SGHAT and FQDESV (reference sequence). CDR3 sequence: CASSLDFMVQDKPYSTDTQYF. Here the CDR3 DNA reads TGTGCCAGCAGCTTAGATTTTATGGTCCAGGATAAACCGTATTCGACAGATACGCAGTATTTT. Based on the CDR3 plus reference TRBV11-1 and TRBJ2-3, the full variable domain is EAEVAQSPRYKITEKSQAVAFWCDPISGHATLYWYRQILGQGPELLVQFQDESVVDDSQLPKDRFSAERLKGVDSTLKIQPAELGDSAMYLCASSLDFMVQDKPYSTDTQYFGPGTRLTVL.

Ten or more counts support this clonotype. V gene TRBV29-1 combines with J gene TRBJ1-1, with 9 positions matching TRBD1. The CDR3 is 14 amino acids. From germline, CDR1 is SQVTM and CDR2 ANQGSEA. V dropped 0 bases and J dropped 10; count of bases not matched to a gene: 9. CDR3 DNA: TGCAGCGTTGAAGATAAGACAGGGGGAAGGGTAGCTTTCTTT. Translated, it gives CSVEDKTGGRVAFF.

This clonotype was counted at least ten times. J is TRBJ1-1 and V is TRBV6-1; tentative D call: TRBD1 (5 bases). The CDR3 extends over 14 amino acids. Per germline, CDR1 MNHNS and CDR2 SASEGT. V was trimmed by 7 bases and J by 4 bases, leaving 16 bases between them. Here the CDR3 reads CASKVQVWGTEAFF. DNA of the CDR3: TGTGCCAGCAAAGTACAGGTATGGGGCACTGAAGCTTTCTTT.

This clonotype showed up many times. The chain couples TRBV6-2 or TRBV6-3 to TRBJ2-5, with no clear D. The length of the CDR3 is 18 residues. Between the trimmed V and J ends, which lost 4 bases and 2 bases, there was a span of 23 bases. Germline V CDR1 and CDR2: MNHEY, SVGEGT. The CDR3 bases are TGTGCCAGCAGTTCTCCACACCATAGCAGGAACCCGCAAGAGACCCAGTACTTC. It codes for CASSSPHHSRNPQETQYF.

This clonotype was detected a few times. It may be a read error: a sequence one base away is much more abundant. The chain employs TRBV9 and TRBJ2-3, with no clear D. CDR1 and CDR2 (germline): SGDLS, YYNGEE. The CDR3 contains 13 residues. Trimming left V 4 bases short and J 0 bases short, with 6 bases between. The CDR3 coding sequence is TGTGCCAGCAGCTCCGCTAGCACAGATACGCAGTATTTT. It is translated as CASSSASTDTQYF.

The chain joins TRBV6-2 or TRBV6-3 to TRBJ2-5; TRBD2 matches at 10 bases. Germline V gene data show CDR1 as MNHEY and CDR2 as SVGEGT. CDR3 length: 19 residues. V lost 1 base to trimming and J lost 4 bases; unmatched junction nucleotides: 15. The DNA of the CDR3 is TGTGCCAGCAGTTACTGGCTAGCGGGAGCACAAGTGGAGAGAGAGACCCAGTACTTC. It yields the protein CASSYWLAGAQVERETQYF.

The chain has TRBV20-1 and TRBJ2-2; 9 bases fit TRBD2. The CDR3 has 18 residues. In germline, CDR1 is DFQATT, CDR2 SNEGSKA (reference sequence). V shed 1 base, J shed 1 base, and the junction held 10 bases outside the gene matches. In nucleotides, the CDR3 is TGCAGTGCTAGAGGGGCGGGAGGGCCGATAATGAACACCGGGGAGCTGTTTTTT. Protein: CSARGAGGPIMNTGELFF.

This chain uses TRBV6-1 with TRBJ1-5, with a weak D call TRBD1 (5 bases). Germline CDR1 and CDR2: MNHNS and SASEGT. The V and J ends lost 5 bases and 6 bases respectively, with 20 bases between them. This CDR3 has 16 residues. The CDR3 region has the DNA TGTGCCAGCAGTCCCGGCGGAGGGGTAATACCTCAGCCCCAGCATTTT. The encoded protein is CASSPGGGVIPQPQHF.

This clonotype showed up many times. The chain employs TRBV7-9 and TRBJ1-1; D is uncertain. The CDR3 covers 15 residues. Germline V gene sequence: CDR1 SEHNR, CDR2 FQNEAQ (reference sequence). The V end lost 3 bases, the J end lost 4 bases, and 15 bases lay between the germline ends. The CDR3 protein is CASSFGVGMGTEAFF. In DNA, the CDR3 is TGTGCCAGCAGCTTTGGTGTTGGTATGGGCACTGAAGCTTTCTTT. Together with reference TRBV7-9 and TRBJ1-1, the CDR3 gives the full variable domain: DTGVSQNPRHKITKRGQNVTFRCDPISEHNRLYWYRQTLGQGPEFLTYFQNEAQLEKSRLLSDRFSAERPKGSFSTLEIQRTEQGDSAMYLCASSFGVGMGTEAFFGQGTRLTVV.

This clonotype was counted between two and nine times. This chain links TRBV24-1 with TRBJ2-2; 9 bases fit TRBD2. This CDR3 is 16 amino acids long. CDR1 and CDR2 from the germline V gene are KGHDR and SFDVKD. V lost 5 bases to trimming and J lost 3 bases; unmatched junction nucleotides: 6. CDR3 residues: CATSGSGSPDTGELFF. The DNA of the CDR3 is TGTGCCACCAGTGGTAGCGGGAGTCCGGACACCGGGGAGCTGTTTTTT.

The J gene is TRBJ2-7, the V gene TRBV11-1; D unclear. Looked up from germline, CDR1 is SGHAT and CDR2 is FQDESV (reference sequence). This CDR3 has 13 amino acids. V lost 2 bases to trimming and J lost 4 bases, with 9 bases between them. Written as DNA, the CDR3 is TGTGCCAGCAGCTTACTCCCGGAGTACGAGCAGTACTTC. Amino acids: CASSLLPEYEQYF.

The chain has TRBV10-3 and TRBJ2-2; D ambiguous. The V gene's germline CDR1 is ENHRY and CDR2 SYGVKD. The V end was cut by 2 bases, the J end by 7 bases, with 17 bases between. The CDR3 contains 16 residues. The CDR3 region is CAISEIRTGSGGELFF. CDR3 coding DNA: TGTGCCATCAGTGAGATCCGGACCGGATCGGGCGGGGAGCTGTTTTTT.

This clonotype has ten or more counts. This chain joins TRBV11-2 and TRBJ2-7; tentative D call: TRBD2 (5 bases). The germline V and J ends were trimmed by 5 bases and 0 bases, with 23 bases remaining between them. Germline CDR1 reads SGHAT; CDR2 reads FQNNGV. The CDR3 is 18 amino acids. The CDR3 loop reads CASSPRPDLSPGSYEQYF. The CDR3 coding sequence is TGTGCCAGCAGCCCAAGGCCGGACTTATCCCCAGGCTCCTACGAGCAGTACTTC.

This clonotype was detected many times. The chain carries TRBV27 and TRBJ2-3; TRBD1 matches at 9 bases. V shed 5 bases and J 1 base; nucleotides not matched to a gene: 7. The CDR3 contains 16 residues. CDR1 and CDR2 from the germline V gene are MNHEY and SMNVEV (reference sequence). The CDR3 is CASSARRDRGTDTQYF. DNA for the CDR3: TGTGCCAGCAGTGCGCGCCGGGACAGGGGCACAGATACGCAGTATTTT.

The chain couples TRBV19 to TRBJ1-2; the match to TRBD1 covers 9 bases. Germline V CDR1 and CDR2: LNHDA, SQIVND (reference sequence). CDR3 length equals 15 residues. V lost 1 base, J lost 2 bases, and 2 bases stayed unmatched. The CDR3 sequence: CASSIAGQGNYGYTF. CDR3 DNA: TGTGCCAGTAGTATAGCCGGACAGGGGAACTATGGCTACACCTTC.

This clonotype was picked up many times. The chain carries TRBV6-5 and TRBJ1-2; D unresolved. The CDR3 has 13 amino acids. Between the trimmed V and J ends, which lost 2 bases and 1 base, there was a span of 5 bases. From germline, CDR1 is MNHEY and CDR2 SVGAGI. The CDR3 loop reads CASSYEGNYGYTF. CDR3 bases: TGTGCCAGCAGTTACGAGGGTAACTATGGCTACACCTTC.

The chain couples TRBV4-1 to TRBJ2-2, with 11 positions matching TRBD2. Unmatched junction bases numbered 5, after V lost 6 bases and J lost 5 bases. CDR1 MGHRA and CDR2 YSYEKL come from the germline V gene. This CDR3 has 15 residues. The CDR3 here is CASRIAGGRTGELFF. CDR3 DNA: TGCGCCAGCAGGATAGCGGGAGGGAGGACCGGGGAGCTGTTTTTT.

This clonotype has at least ten counts. V usage is TRBV18 and J usage is TRBJ1-1, with TRBD1 as a possible D gene (6 bases). The germline CDR1 and CDR2 sequences are KGHSH and LQKENI. This CDR3 is 15 amino acids long. Trimming left V 3 bases short and J 9 bases short, with 20 bases between. The CDR3 bases are TGTGCCAGCTCACCTCCGGACAGTCCCAGGCGGCAAGCTTTCTTT. Translated: CASSPPDSPRRQAFF. Filled out from reference TRBV18 and TRBJ1-1, the complete variable domain reads NAGVMQNPRHLVRRRGQEARLRCSPMKGHSHVYWYRQLPEEGLKFMVYLQKENIIDESGMPKERFSAEFPKEGPSILRIQQVVRGDSAAYFCASSPPDSPRRQAFFGQGTRLTVV.

This clonotype showed up just a few times. V is TRBV25-1 and J is TRBJ1-1; no clear D. Per the germline V gene, CDR1 is MGHDK and CDR2 is SYGVNS. The CDR3 totals 12 residues. Trimming pared 6 bases from V and 5 bases from J, leaving 10 bases between. The CDR3 nucleotides read TGTGCCAGCAGACTAGGGAGAACTGAAGCTTTCTTT. Its translation is CASRLGRTEAFF.

This clonotype occurred many times. The chain couples TRBV11-3 to TRBJ1-1; no clear D. The V gene's germline CDR1 is SGHNT and CDR2 YENEEA. CDR3 length: 15 residues. The germline V and J ends were trimmed by 3 bases and 3 bases, with 14 bases remaining between them. The CDR3 DNA is TGTGCCAGCAGCTTGGTGCACGACGGAGACACTGAAGCTTTCTTT. Protein sequence: CASSLVHDGDTEAFF.

The chain recombines TRBV27 with TRBJ2-7, with 9 nucleotides matching TRBD1. The J segment lost 3 bases and the V segment lost 10 bases, leaving 4 bases of the junction unmatched. The CDR3 spans 12 residues. Germline V gene lookup returns CDR1 MNHEY and CDR2 SMNVEV (reference sequence). The CDR3 DNA reads as TGTGCCAACAGGGGGCTTCACTACGAGCAGTACTTC. Its protein is CANRGLHYEQYF.

This clonotype was detected ten times or more. CDR3: CASTGTEFTEAFF. Written as DNA, the CDR3 is TGTGCCAGCACGGGGACAGAGTTCACTGAAGCTTTCTTT. The V and J genes are TRBV2 and TRBJ1-1; 7 bases match TRBD1. The germline CDR1 and CDR2 sequences are SNHLY and FYNNEI. V lost 7 bases, J lost 4 bases, and 6 bases stayed unmatched. This CDR3 comprises 13 residues.